These 19 T cell receptor beta chains were sequenced from one sample in a study of monozygotic twins with inflammatory bowel disease (dated by TCRdb to about 2019). The library was made by 5' RACE. Instrument used: Illumina HiSeq 2500. The reads were reprocessed in TCRdb, with one entry per CDR3 protein sequence and no accompanying DNA. This sample's table contains approximately 340,000 distinct CDR3 sequences. Jointly, the top ten make up under 2.5% of the sample. Sequenced: blood. The receptors here all came from a human donor with ulcerative colitis or Crohn's disease, or a healthy co-twin of an affected twin (not recorded which).

The chain combines TRBV3-1 with TRBJ2-1; TCRdb calls TRBD2, which cannot be checked without DNA. CDR3 length: 17 residues. Germline CDR1 is LGHDT and CDR2 is YNNKEL (reference sequence). CDR3: CASSPPNGLWGYNEQFF.

The V gene is TRBV20-1, the J gene TRBJ1-6. Germline V lookup: CDR1 DFQATT, CDR2 SNEGSKA (reference sequence). This CDR3 region has 14 residues. CDR3 sequence: CSAWDHWGNSPLHF.

This rearrangement joins TRBV19 to TRBJ2-3; TCRdb lists TRBD1, though no DNA is available to test this call. The length of the CDR3 is 15 residues. Germline CDR1 and CDR2: LNHDA and SQIVND (reference sequence). The CDR3 loop reads CASTARAGTVDTQYF.

The chain uses TRBV15 and TRBJ2-1; the TCRdb call, TRBD2, lacks DNA for checking. CDR3 length equals 14 residues. Germline V CDR1 and CDR2: LNHNV, YYDKDF (reference sequence). The CDR3 spells CATSRYNSGDEQFF.

The chain has TRBV20-1 and TRBJ1-6; TCRdb picks TRBD1, but there is no DNA to check that call. This CDR3 is built from 15 residues. Germline V gives CDR1 DFQATT, CDR2 SNEGSKA (reference sequence). The CDR3 is CSAPKKTGHNSPLHF.

The V gene is TRBV4-3, the J gene TRBJ2-7; TCRdb returns TRBD1, unconfirmable since there is no DNA. CDR1 and CDR2 (germline): LGHNA, YSLEER. This CDR3 region has 15 residues. The CDR3 here is CASSQRDSQYYEQYF.

The chain uses TRBV6-5 and TRBJ2-7; TCRdb calls TRBD1, which cannot be checked without DNA. There are 17 residues in the CDR3. Germline V CDR1 and CDR2: MNHEY, SVGAGI. CDR3 amino acids: CASTYYSGGSSGYEQYF.

V and J are TRBV5-6 and TRBJ1-4. The CDR3 contains 15 residues. Germline loops: CDR1 SGHDT, CDR2 YYEEEE. CDR3 residues: CASSLAPRADEKLFF.

The J gene is TRBJ1-1, the V gene TRBV5-1. The CDR3 sequence is 14 residues long. Germline lookup yields CDR1 SGHRS and CDR2 YFSETQ. The CDR3 protein is CASSSVGGRAEAFF.

CDR3 residues: CSGGAGDTQYF. The rearrangement links TRBV29-1 to TRBJ2-3. The CDR3 consists of 11 residues. Per germline, CDR1 SQVTM and CDR2 ANQGSEA.

V gene TRBV30 combines with J gene TRBJ2-3; TCRdb's assignment of TRBD2 cannot be checked, as there is no DNA. The CDR3 has 13 amino acids. From germline, CDR1 is GTSNPN and CDR2 SVGIG (reference sequence). CDR3 amino acids: CAWSSGSTDTQYF. Drawing the rest from reference TRBV30 and TRBJ2-3, the complete variable domain is SQTIHQWPATLVQPVGSPLSLECTVEGTSNPNLYWYRQAAGRGLQLLFYSVGIGQISSEVPQNLSASRPQDRQFILSSKKLLLSDSGFYLCAWSSGSTDTQYFGPGTRLTVL.

V gene TRBV5-1 combines with J gene TRBJ1-1; TCRdb names TRBD1, which stays unverified in the absence of DNA. The CDR3 loop spans 15 amino acids. From germline, CDR1 is SGHRS and CDR2 YFSETQ. The CDR3 is CASSLAVGRRAEAFF.

CDR3 in amino acids: CASRPRGAGTLFRDEQYF. The chain uses TRBV5-1 and TRBJ2-7; TCRdb designates TRBD1, a call that cannot be tested without DNA. The CDR3 length is 18 residues. Germline CDR1 is SGHRS and CDR2 is YFSETQ.

The chain combines TRBV11-2 with TRBJ2-2; the D call from TCRdb, TRBD1, cannot be confirmed without DNA. The CDR3 sequence is 15 residues long. Germline CDR1 reads SGHAT; CDR2 reads FQNNGV. CDR3: CASSLTGQGIGELFF.

The chain couples TRBV5-1 to TRBJ2-3; TCRdb's assignment of TRBD1 cannot be checked, as there is no DNA. The CDR3 has 16 amino acids. Germline V lookup: CDR1 SGHRS, CDR2 YFSETQ. Here the CDR3 reads CASSLGGLSSTDTQYF.

V and J are TRBV5-4 and TRBJ2-4. This CDR3 contains 13 residues. The V gene's germline CDR1 is SGHNT and CDR2 YYREEE (reference sequence). CDR3 region: CASSLWQENIQYF.

The chain employs TRBV23-1 and TRBJ2-1; without DNA, the TCRdb call of TRBD2 cannot be checked. TRBV23-1 is labeled an ORF, and its function is uncertain. There are 19 residues in the CDR3. CDR3 region: CASSQSSRRSGSGSVEQFF.

V usage is TRBV7-3 and J usage is TRBJ2-1. The length of the CDR3 is 13 residues. Germline V gene sequence: CDR1 SGHTA, CDR2 FQGTGA. The CDR3: CASSLQPSNEQFF.

V and J are TRBV20-1 and TRBJ2-7. This CDR3 spans 12 amino acids. Per the germline V gene, CDR1 is DFQATT and CDR2 is SNEGSKA (reference sequence). The CDR3 sequence: CSASGSSYEQYF.